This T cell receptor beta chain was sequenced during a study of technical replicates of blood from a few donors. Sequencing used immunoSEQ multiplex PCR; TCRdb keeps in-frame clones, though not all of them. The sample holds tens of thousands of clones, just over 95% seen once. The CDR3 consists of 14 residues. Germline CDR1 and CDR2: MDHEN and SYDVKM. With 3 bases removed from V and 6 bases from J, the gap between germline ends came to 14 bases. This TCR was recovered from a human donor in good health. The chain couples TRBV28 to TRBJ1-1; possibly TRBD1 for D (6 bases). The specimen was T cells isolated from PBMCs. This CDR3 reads CASSLTGGQSEAFF. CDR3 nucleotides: TGTGCCAGCAGTTTGACGGGGGGCCAATCTGAAGCTTTCTTT.